This entry lists 21 T cell receptor beta chains sequenced from one sample in a study of blood T cell repertoires in COVID-19. Sequencing was performed with immunoSEQ multiplex PCR; in TCRdb, only in-frame clones are kept and a portion is missing. The sample consists of 390,000 or so clones, 86% of them appearing once. Sequenced material: peripheral blood. These receptor sequences come from a woman in her 30s with active or convalescent COVID-19.

The chain couples TRBV19 to TRBJ2-6; TRBD1 is a possible D gene (5 bases). This CDR3 spans 15 amino acids. V was trimmed by 9 bases and J by 0 bases, leaving 12 bases between them. The germline CDR1 and CDR2 sequences are LNHDA and SQIVND (reference sequence). In DNA, the CDR3 is TGTGCCAGCCGCCAGGGCCCCTCTGGGGCCAACGTCCTGACTTTC. As protein: CASRQGPSGANVLTF. The whole variable domain, filled in from reference TRBV19 and TRBJ2-6, reads DGGITQSPKYLFRKEGQNVTLSCEQNLNHDAMYWYRQDPGQGLRLIYYSQIVNDFQKGDIAEGYSVSREKKESFPLTVTSAQKNPTAFYLCASRQGPSGANVLTFGAGSRLTVL.

The chain uses TRBV3-1 (or the pseudogene TRBV3-2) and TRBJ1-1, with TRBD1 identical over 8 bases. V trimming: 3 bases; J trimming: 6 bases; junction bases outside the gene matches: 9. This CDR3 has 15 amino acids. Germline CDR1 LGHDT, CDR2 YNNKEL (reference sequence). CDR3 protein: CASSQPGGTGAEAFF. The CDR3 region has the DNA TGTGCCAGCAGCCAGCCTGGTGGGACAGGCGCTGAAGCTTTCTTT.

This chain links TRBV5-1 with TRBJ2-1; 11 bases agree with TRBD1. This CDR3 has 19 residues. The V gene's germline CDR1 is SGHRS and CDR2 YFSETQ. V gave up 0 bases and J gave up 0 bases; unmatched junction bases: 8. This chain's CDR3 is CASSLARDRGASSYNEQFF. CDR3 DNA sequence: TGCGCCAGCAGCTTGGCCCGGGACAGGGGGGCGAGCTCCTACAATGAGCAGTTCTTC.

A word on this clone: The DNA is left out, because the CDR3 cannot be placed on it with certainty; the CDR3 is given as TCRdb lists it. The rearrangement uses TRBV6-2 or TRBV6-3 and TRBJ1-1. The germline V gene encodes CDR1 MNHEY and CDR2 SVGEGT. From its first to its last residue, the CDR3 has 18 amino acids. The CDR3 region is CASSYFGPPTGRGTEAFF.

The CDR3 region has the DNA TGTGCCAGCAGTGACCAGCGGGGGCGCTCCTACGAGCAGTACTTC. Translated, it gives CASSDQRGRSYEQYF. This chain uses TRBV6-1 with TRBJ2-7, with 8 nucleotides matching TRBD2. CDR1 and CDR2 (germline): MNHNS, SASEGT. Unmatched junction bases numbered 4, after V lost 3 bases and J lost 0 bases. This CDR3 spans 15 amino acids.

This rearrangement joins TRBV6-5 to TRBJ2-1; the match to TRBD1 covers 9 bases. Germline CDR1 is MNHEY and CDR2 is SVGAGI. CDR3 length equals 15 residues. V lost 7 bases, J lost 7 bases, and 11 bases stayed unmatched. CDR3 region: CASINTGTGRNEQFF. The CDR3 DNA reads TGTGCCAGCATCAATACCGGGACAGGGAGGAATGAGCAGTTCTTC.

The CDR3 DNA reads TGTGCCAGCACCGGACAGGGACTCTATGGCTACACCTTC. This gives the protein CASTGQGLYGYTF. The rearrangement uses TRBV2 and TRBJ1-2; 8 positions match TRBD1. Trimming removed 7 bases from V and 4 bases from J; junction bases left unmatched: 5. This CDR3 contains 13 residues. Germline V gene lookup returns CDR1 SNHLY and CDR2 FYNNEI.

This sequence joins TRBV5-1 and TRBJ2-3; 8 bases are a match to TRBD2. Germline V gene sequence: CDR1 SGHRS, CDR2 YFSETQ. This CDR3 contains 14 residues. Trimming at V came to 4 bases and at J to 5 bases, leaving 6 bases not matched to a gene. The CDR3 bases are TGCGCCAGCAGCGGGACTAGGTCGGTAGATACGCAGTATTTT. Its translation is CASSGTRSVDTQYF.

The chain joins TRBV29-1 to TRBJ2-7; TRBD1 might be the D (5 bases). The CDR3 consists of 11 residues. Looked up from germline, CDR1 is SQVTM and CDR2 is ANQGSEA. V lost 3 bases to trimming and J lost 6 bases, with 9 bases between them. The CDR3 here is CSVEMQGEQYF. The CDR3 bases are TGCAGCGTTGAGATGCAGGGCGAGCAGTACTTC.

V usage is TRBV6-1 and J usage is TRBJ2-7, with D hard to call. The CDR3 has 13 residues. Per germline, CDR1 MNHNS and CDR2 SASEGT. V lost 3 bases, J lost 3 bases, and 9 bases lay in between. CDR3 nucleotides: TGTGCCAGCAGTGAGTCTCCCGTCTACGAGCAGTACTTC. Translated: CASSESPVYEQYF.

The chain has TRBV6-5 and TRBJ2-3; perhaps TRBD2 as D (6 bases). Germline CDR1 is MNHEY and CDR2 is SVGAGI. V was clipped by 5 bases and J by 5 bases, with 14 bases between them. This CDR3 spans 14 amino acids. CDR3 sequence: CASSSGGEVDTQYF. In nucleotides, the CDR3 is TGTGCCAGCAGTAGTGGCGGGGAAGTAGATACGCAGTATTTT.

The V call is TRBV6-5, the J call TRBJ2-2; TRBD2 aligns across 9 bases. J lost 7 bases, V lost 2 bases, and 5 bases had no gene match. CDR1 is MNHEY and CDR2 is SVGAGI in the germline V gene. This CDR3 is 15 amino acids long. The CDR3 reads CASSYQREALGELFF. CDR3 DNA: TGTGCCAGCAGTTACCAGCGGGAGGCTCTCGGGGAGCTGTTTTTT.

The V call is TRBV27, the J call TRBJ2-7, with a tentative D call TRBD2 (6 bases). V was pared by 5 bases and J by 9 bases, with 17 bases between. From germline, CDR1 is MNHEY and CDR2 SMNVEV (reference sequence). There are 13 residues in the CDR3. The CDR3 bases are TGTGCCAGCAGTCCGACTAGTTTCTCCCGGCAGTACTTC. It specifies CASSPTSFSRQYF.

This clone was detected once. The chain uses TRBV7-2 and TRBJ1-2; possibly TRBD1 for D (6 bases). Germline V lookup: CDR1 SGHTA, CDR2 FQGNSA. Trimming pared 5 bases from V and 6 bases from J, leaving 19 bases between. This CDR3 has 15 residues. The CDR3 reads CASSPRQVLGDGYTF. The CDR3 DNA sequence: TGTGCCAGCAGCCCCAGACAGGTGCTTGGGGATGGCTACACCTTC.

The chain recombines TRBV4-1 with TRBJ2-3; D remains ambiguous. Trimming cost V 2 bases and J 4 bases, with 10 bases left between them. CDR3 length equals 14 residues. Germline CDR1 reads MGHRA; CDR2 reads YSYEKL. CDR3: CASSQILGADTQYF. DNA for the CDR3: TGCGCCAGCAGCCAAATTCTGGGCGCAGATACGCAGTATTTT.

The chain carries TRBV4-1 and TRBJ1-4, with 8 positions matching TRBD1. Germline V gives CDR1 MGHRA, CDR2 YSYEKL. This CDR3 comprises 17 residues. V shed 3 bases, J shed 4 bases, and the junction held 10 bases outside the gene matches. CDR3: CASSQRDRRLHNEKLFF. CDR3 DNA: TGCGCCAGCAGCCAGAGGGACAGGAGACTACATAATGAAAAACTGTTTTTT.

V is TRBV7-2 and J is TRBJ2-3; D not resolved. Germline V gene lookup returns CDR1 SGHTA and CDR2 FQGNSA. The CDR3 sequence is 13 residues long. Trimming removed 0 bases from V and 2 bases from J, with 3 bases in between. This CDR3 reads CASSLAYTDTQYF. For the CDR3, the DNA is TGTGCCAGCAGCTTAGCCTACACAGATACGCAGTATTTT.

This clone was found a few times. The gene calls are TRBV2 and TRBJ1-2, with 11 bases fitting TRBD1. There are 15 residues in the CDR3. Germline V CDR1 and CDR2: SNHLY, FYNNEI. V was clipped by 6 bases and J by 7 bases; unmatched bases: 10. CDR3 DNA: TGTGCCAGCAGAACCGGGACAGGGGGTATGGGTGGCTACACCTTC. Its translation is CASRTGTGGMGGYTF.

V usage is TRBV28 and J usage is TRBJ1-5; D possibly corresponds to TRBD1 (5 bases). Germline assignment: CDR1 MDHEN and CDR2 SYDVKM. This CDR3 has 14 residues. V shed 5 bases and J shed 8 bases, with 16 bases lying between them. The CDR3 spells CASSPRQSLEPQHF. For the CDR3, the DNA is TGTGCCAGCAGTCCCCGACAGAGTTTGGAGCCCCAGCATTTT.

This chain uses TRBV7-2 with TRBJ1-6; D is perhaps TRBD1 (5 bases). Germline V gene data show CDR1 as SGHTA and CDR2 as FQGNSA. This CDR3 has 15 residues. V lost 5 bases and J lost 6, with 14 bases in between. Here the CDR3 DNA reads TGTGCCAGCAGCCAATTGACAGTATCTAATTCACCCCTCCACTTT. This encodes CASSQLTVSNSPLHF.

The V and J genes are TRBV4-1 and TRBJ1-6; 10 bases align to TRBD1. CDR1 is MGHRA, CDR2 YSYEKL, per germline. J lost 8 bases, V lost 6 bases, and 7 bases had no gene match. This CDR3 has 15 residues. The chain's CDR3 is CASRVEDRGDSPLHF. CDR3 nucleotides: TGCGCCAGCAGAGTTGAGGACAGGGGGGATTCACCCCTCCACTTT.